A single sample is the source of the 10 T cell receptor beta chains below, sequenced in a study of blood T cell repertoires in COVID-19. Sequencing was performed with immunoSEQ multiplex PCR; in TCRdb, only in-frame clones are kept and a portion is missing. This table holds approximately 360,000 clones, roughly 86% found once. The sequenced material came from PBMCs or T cells enriched from blood (not recorded which). The receptors derive from a man in his forties in a cohort exposed to, infected with or recovered from COVID-19 (not recorded which).

This clone came up once. The genes are TRBV4-1 and TRBJ2-5; D might be TRBD1 (6 bases). This CDR3 has 15 residues. V was clipped by 3 bases and J by 5 bases, with 16 bases between them. Germline values: CDR1 MGHRA, CDR2 YSYEKL. The CDR3 protein is CASSQAAGQGETQYF. CDR3 DNA sequence: TGCGCCAGCAGCCAGGCAGCCGGGCAGGGGGAGACCCAGTACTTC.

For this clone: An end of the junction does not agree with germline; a read error may underlie this. The chain couples TRBV9 to TRBJ2-1; D perhaps matches TRBD2 (5 bases). Germline assignment: CDR1 SGDLS and CDR2 YYNGEE. The CDR3 spans 17 residues. The CDR3 is CASSVEDLGLSDNQQFF. CDR3 nucleotide sequence: TGTGCCAGCAGCGTAGAGGATCTCGGACTCTCCGACAATCAGCAGTTCTTC.

The DNA for the CDR3 is TGTGCCAGCAGCTTCCCCCGGACAGGGGGCGATTCAGTTGAAAAACTGTTTTTT. Protein product: CASSFPRTGGDSVEKLFF. The chain employs TRBV7-9 and TRBJ1-4, with 11 nucleotides matching TRBD1. The CDR3 is 18 amino acids. Germline loops: CDR1 SEHNR, CDR2 FQNEAQ (reference sequence). V was clipped by 3 bases and J by 7 bases; unmatched bases: 13.

The V and J genes are TRBV27 and TRBJ2-3; TRBD1 aligns across 9 bases. After removal of 8 bases from V and 2 bases from J, the junction contained 11 bases not matched to a gene. The CDR3 has 16 residues. Germline V gene lookup returns CDR1 MNHEY and CDR2 SMNVEV (reference sequence). For the CDR3, the DNA is TGTGCCAGCCTACAGATCGGGACAGGGTCCACAGATACGCAGTATTTT. Its translation is CASLQIGTGSTDTQYF.

V gene TRBV28 combines with J gene TRBJ1-1; tentatively, D is TRBD1 (6 bases). V was trimmed by 3 bases and J by 9 bases, leaving 17 bases between them. The CDR3 is made up of 14 amino acids. CDR1 MDHEN and CDR2 SYDVKM come from the germline V gene. The DNA of the CDR3 is TGTGCCAGCAGTTTCCAGGGGATCTTGGGGAAAGCTTTCTTT. The encoded protein is CASSFQGILGKAFF.

This chain joins TRBV5-1 and TRBJ2-3, with a weak D call TRBD2 (5 bases). The germline CDR1 and CDR2 sequences are SGHRS and YFSETQ. The CDR3 totals 13 residues. Trimming removed 4 bases at V and 7 bases at J, with 13 bases between. The CDR3 spells CASSPGGRHTQYF. CDR3 nucleotide sequence: TGCGCCAGCAGCCCAGGAGGCCGTCATACGCAGTATTTT.

V is TRBV11-2 and J is TRBJ1-1; TRBD1 agrees at 7 bases. V lost 4 bases and J lost 10; bases outside the gene matches: 9. The CDR3 covers 13 residues. Germline lookup yields CDR1 SGHAT and CDR2 FQNNGV. The CDR3 nucleotides read TGTGCCAGCAGCTACAGGGGTCTTGGTGGAGCTTTCTTT. It yields the protein CASSYRGLGGAFF.

The chain is built from TRBV7-2 and TRBJ2-7, with 7 nucleotides matching TRBD2. The V gene's germline CDR1 is SGHTA and CDR2 FQGNSA. V shed 3 bases and J 0 bases; nucleotides not matched to a gene: 5. The CDR3 runs 15 residues. CDR3 in DNA: TGTGCCAGCAGCTTGGGGCGGGGGAGCTCCTACGAGCAGTACTTC. Amino acid sequence: CASSLGRGSSYEQYF.

This clone was seen once. The chain recombines TRBV7-9 with TRBJ2-7; TRBD1 matches at 7 bases. Germline V CDR1 and CDR2: SEHNR, FQNEAQ (reference sequence). CDR3 length: 16 amino acids. V dropped 5 bases and J dropped 4; count of bases not matched to a gene: 14. The CDR3 coding sequence is TGTGCCAGCAGCCCACCTGGGACAGCCGAGGCTTACGAGCAGTACTTC. Its protein is CASSPPGTAEAYEQYF. Full variable domain (rest looked up from reference TRBV7-9 and TRBJ2-7): DTGVSQNPRHKITKRGQNVTFRCDPISEHNRLYWYRQTLGQGPEFLTYFQNEAQLEKSRLLSDRFSAERPKGSFSTLEIQRTEQGDSAMYLCASSPPGTAEAYEQYFGPGTRLTVT.

This clone was found a few times. Other nucleotide sequences in the sample specify the same CDR3. The chain uses TRBV3-1 (or the pseudogene TRBV3-2) and TRBJ1-3; no firm D call. Trimming shortened V by 6 bases and J by 0 bases, and 6 bases separated the two germline ends. Germline V gene lookup returns CDR1 LGHDT and CDR2 YNNKEL (reference sequence). The CDR3 has 13 residues. The CDR3 protein is CASSPFSGNTIYF. CDR3 coding DNA: TGTGCCAGCAGTCCTTTCTCTGGAAACACCATATATTTT.